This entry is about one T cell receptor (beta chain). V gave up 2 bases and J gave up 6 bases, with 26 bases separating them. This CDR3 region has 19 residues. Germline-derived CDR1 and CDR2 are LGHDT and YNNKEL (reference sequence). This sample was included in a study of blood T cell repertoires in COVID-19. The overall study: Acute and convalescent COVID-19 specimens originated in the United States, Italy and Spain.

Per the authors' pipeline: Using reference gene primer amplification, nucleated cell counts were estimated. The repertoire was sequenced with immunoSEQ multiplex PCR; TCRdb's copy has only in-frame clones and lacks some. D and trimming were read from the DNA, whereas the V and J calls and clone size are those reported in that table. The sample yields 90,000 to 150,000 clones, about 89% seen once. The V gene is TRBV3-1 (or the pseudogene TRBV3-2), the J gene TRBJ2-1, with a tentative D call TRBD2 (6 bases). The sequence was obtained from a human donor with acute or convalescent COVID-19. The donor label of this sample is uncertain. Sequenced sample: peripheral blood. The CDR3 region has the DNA TGTGCCAGCAGCCAACCCTTCACCCTTGACGGGAGACCTAGCAATGAGCAGTTCTTC. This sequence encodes CASSQPFTLDGRPSNEQFF.